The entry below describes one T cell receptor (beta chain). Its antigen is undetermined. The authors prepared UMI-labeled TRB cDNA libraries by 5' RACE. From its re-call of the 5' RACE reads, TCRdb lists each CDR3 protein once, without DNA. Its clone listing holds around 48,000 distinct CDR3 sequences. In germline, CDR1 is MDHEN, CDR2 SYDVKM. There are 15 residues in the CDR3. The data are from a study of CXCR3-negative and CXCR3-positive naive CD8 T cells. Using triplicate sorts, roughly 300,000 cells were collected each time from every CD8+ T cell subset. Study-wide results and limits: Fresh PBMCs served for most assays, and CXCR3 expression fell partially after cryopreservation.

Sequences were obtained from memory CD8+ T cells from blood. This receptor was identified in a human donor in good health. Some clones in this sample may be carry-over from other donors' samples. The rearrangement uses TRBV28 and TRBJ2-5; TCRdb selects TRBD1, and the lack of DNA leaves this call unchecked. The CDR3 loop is CASSQGGRVQETQYF. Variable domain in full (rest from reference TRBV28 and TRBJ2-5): DVKVTQSSRYLVKRTGEKVFLECVQDMDHENMFWYRQDPGLGLRLIYFSYDVKMKEKGDIPEGYSVSREKKERFSLILESASTNQTSMYLCASSQGGRVQETQYFGPGTRLLVL.